The present T cell receptor beta chain was sequenced within a study of Tregs in tolerant kidney transplant recipients. Study-level points and caveats: Validation in larger populations is needed because few patients were studied. Tregs expanded with activated donor B cells seemed most donor-specific.

This CDR3 has 15 residues. Germline lookup yields CDR1 SGHDT and CDR2 YYEEEE. V shed 3 bases and J 0 bases; nucleotides not matched to a gene: 2. Some clones are missing from TCRdb's copy, which holds only in-frame ones; the method was immunoSEQ multiplex PCR. The table records about 8,600 clones, approximately 45% of them present only once. Judged by abundance, this clone is medium-sized (0.01 to 0.1%). Its antigen remains unidentified. The chain has TRBV5-6 and TRBJ2-1, with TRBD1 matching 8 bases. The sequence was obtained from a human donor in good health. Input material: CD4+ T cells from blood cultured with allogeneic cells. For the CDR3, the DNA is TGTGCCAGCAGCTGGGACAGGCTCTCCTACAATGAGCAGTTCTTC. It codes for CASSWDRLSYNEQFF.